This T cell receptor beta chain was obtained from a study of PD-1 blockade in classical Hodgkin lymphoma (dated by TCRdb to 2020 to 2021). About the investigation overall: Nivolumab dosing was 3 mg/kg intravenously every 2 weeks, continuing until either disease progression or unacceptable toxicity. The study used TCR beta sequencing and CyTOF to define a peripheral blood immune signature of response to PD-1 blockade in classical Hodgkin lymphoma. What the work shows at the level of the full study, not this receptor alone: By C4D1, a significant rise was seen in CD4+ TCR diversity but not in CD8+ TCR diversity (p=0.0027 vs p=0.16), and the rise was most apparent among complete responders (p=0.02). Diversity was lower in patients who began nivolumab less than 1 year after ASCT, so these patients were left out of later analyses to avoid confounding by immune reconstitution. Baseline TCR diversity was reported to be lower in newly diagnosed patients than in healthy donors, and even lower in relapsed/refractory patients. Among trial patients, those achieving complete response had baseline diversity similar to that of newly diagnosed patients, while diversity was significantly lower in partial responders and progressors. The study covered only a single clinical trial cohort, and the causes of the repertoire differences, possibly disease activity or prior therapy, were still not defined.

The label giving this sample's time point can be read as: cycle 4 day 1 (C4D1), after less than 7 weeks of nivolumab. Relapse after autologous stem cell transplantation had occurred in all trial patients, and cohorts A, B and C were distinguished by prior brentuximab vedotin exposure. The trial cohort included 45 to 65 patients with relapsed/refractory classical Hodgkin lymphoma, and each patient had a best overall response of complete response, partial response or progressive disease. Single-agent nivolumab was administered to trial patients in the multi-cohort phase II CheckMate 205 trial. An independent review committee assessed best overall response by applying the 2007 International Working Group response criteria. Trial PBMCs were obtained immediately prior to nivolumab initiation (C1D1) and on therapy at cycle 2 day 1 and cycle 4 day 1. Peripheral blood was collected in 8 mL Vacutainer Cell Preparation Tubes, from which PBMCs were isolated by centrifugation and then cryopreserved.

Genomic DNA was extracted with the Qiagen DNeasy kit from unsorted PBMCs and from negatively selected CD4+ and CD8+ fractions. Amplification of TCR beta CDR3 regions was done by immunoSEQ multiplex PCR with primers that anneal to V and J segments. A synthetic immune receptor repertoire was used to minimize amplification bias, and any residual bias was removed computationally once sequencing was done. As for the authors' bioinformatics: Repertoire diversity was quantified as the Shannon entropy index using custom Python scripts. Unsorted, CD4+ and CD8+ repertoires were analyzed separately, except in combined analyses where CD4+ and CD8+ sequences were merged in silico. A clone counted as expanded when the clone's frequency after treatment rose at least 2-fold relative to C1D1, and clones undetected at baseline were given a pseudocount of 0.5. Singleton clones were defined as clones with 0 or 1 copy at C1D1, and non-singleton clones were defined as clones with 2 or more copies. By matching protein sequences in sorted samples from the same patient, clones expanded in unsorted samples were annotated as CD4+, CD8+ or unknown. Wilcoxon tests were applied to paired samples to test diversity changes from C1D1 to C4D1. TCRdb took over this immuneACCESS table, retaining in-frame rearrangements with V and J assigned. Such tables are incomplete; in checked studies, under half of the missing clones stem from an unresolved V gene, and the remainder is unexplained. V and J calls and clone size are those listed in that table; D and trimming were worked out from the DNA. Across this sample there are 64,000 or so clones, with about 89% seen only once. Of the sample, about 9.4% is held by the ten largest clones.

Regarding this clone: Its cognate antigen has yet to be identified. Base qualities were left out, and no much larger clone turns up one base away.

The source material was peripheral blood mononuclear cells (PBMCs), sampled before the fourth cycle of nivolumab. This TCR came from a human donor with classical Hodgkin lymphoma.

The CDR3 reads CANKIAGELFF. The sequenced DNA: TGCGCCAACAAAATCGCCGGGGAGCTGTTTTTT. Recombination linked TRBV5-1 to TRBJ2-2, with the D gene not clear enough to name. The cysteine opens and the phenylalanine closes a CDR3 of 11 amino acids. Of the read, only the CDR3 DNA is kept; its 33 bases are in frame from base 1. The V and J ends are trimmed by 9 bases and 6 bases, leaving 9 bases between them. Sequences SGHRS (CDR1) and YFSETQ (CDR2) are obtained from the germline V gene.